The 6 T cell receptor beta chains in this list originate from one sample, sequenced in a study of shared clonotypes between healthy human individuals. Clones were sequenced by immunoSEQ multiplex PCR, and TCRdb holds only the in-frame ones, with some missing. The top ten clones hold approximately 1.3% of a sample with about 1 million clones, around 76% of them seen once. Sequenced input: memory CD4+ T cells sorted from blood. Subset defined: CD45RA-negative fraction. The receptors here all came from a man between 18 and 35 years old in good health.

The CDR3 here is CASSSQGAQTNEKLFF. CDR3 coding DNA: TGTGCCAGCAGTTCACAGGGGGCGCAAACTAATGAAAAACTGTTTTTT. The V call is TRBV6-6, the J call TRBJ1-4, with 9 bases identical to TRBD1. After removal of 4 bases from V and 1 base from J, the junction contained 4 bases not matched to a gene. This CDR3 is built from 16 residues. The V gene's germline CDR1 is MNHNY and CDR2 SVGAGI (reference sequence).

This chain uses TRBV27 with TRBJ1-2; D is perhaps TRBD1 (6 bases). V was cut by 5 bases and J by 4 bases, with 14 bases left in between. The length of the CDR3 is 14 residues. CDR1 MNHEY and CDR2 SMNVEV come from the germline V gene (reference sequence). CDR3 nucleotide sequence: TGTGCCAGCAGTAACGGGGGGCGCCCCTATGGCTACACCTTC. It codes for CASSNGGRPYGYTF.

This clone was seen once. J is TRBJ2-1 and V is TRBV6-1; 7 nucleotides match TRBD2. The CDR3 sequence is 16 residues long. Germline V gene data show CDR1 as MNHNS and CDR2 as SASEGT. V trimming: 1 base; J trimming: 1 base; junction bases outside the gene matches: 4. This chain's CDR3 is CASSEGRGNSYNEQFF. DNA of the CDR3: TGTGCCAGCAGTGAAGGGCGGGGGAATTCCTACAATGAGCAGTTCTTC.

The V call is TRBV7-9, the J call TRBJ1-2, with D maybe TRBD1 (5 bases). Trimming left V 4 bases short and J 4 bases short, with 16 bases between. Germline loops: CDR1 SEHNR, CDR2 FQNEAQ (reference sequence). The CDR3 length is 15 residues. This chain's CDR3 is CASSSSGGHSYGYTF. CDR3 sequence (DNA): TGTGCCAGCAGCTCTTCGGGGGGTCATAGCTATGGCTACACCTTC.

In DNA form, the CDR3 reads TGTGCCAGCAGCTCAGTCCAGGGAGAAGGGACTAACTATGGCTACACCTTC. Its protein is CASSSVQGEGTNYGYTF. The chain combines TRBV7-9 with TRBJ1-2; a possible D gene is TRBD1 (5 bases). There are 17 residues in the CDR3. Trimming removed 4 bases from V and 0 bases from J, with 18 bases in between. The germline gives CDR1 SEHNR, CDR2 FQNEAQ (reference sequence).

J is TRBJ1-1 and V is TRBV6-6; D uncertain. The length of the CDR3 is 14 residues. V lost 4 bases, J lost 4 bases, and 13 bases lay in between. The germline V gene has CDR1 MNHNY and CDR2 SVGAGI (reference sequence). The CDR3 spells CASSSHRGLTEAFF. DNA for the CDR3: TGTGCCAGCAGTTCCCACCGAGGGCTCACTGAAGCTTTCTTT.